This T cell receptor (beta chain) was documented in a study of cytomegalovirus exposure and HLA in healthy donors. Unrecorded immune exposures were likely, despite nominal health at sampling. Notes on the study in general: Productive status was seen about 87% or about 30% of the time for most TCR beta V segments in an earlier analysis.

There are 14 residues in the CDR3. The V end was cut by 1 base, the J end by 6 bases, with 13 bases between. Looked up from germline, CDR1 is SGHRS and CDR2 is YFSETQ. PCR employed 60 Vbeta and 13 Jbeta primers. Here immunoSEQ multiplex PCR was the method, and the copy in TCRdb shows in-frame clones only, minus some. The sample records some 42,000 clones, 50% being singletons. Points on this clone: Its antigen is as yet unknown.

This sequence joins TRBV5-1 and TRBJ1-1; D remains ambiguous. This TCR came from a human donor in good health. Sequenced input: PBMCs. Written as DNA, the CDR3 is TGCGCCAGCAGCTTGACAGCTCTCTTCCCTGAAGCTTTCTTT. Translating gives CASSLTALFPEAFF.